What follows are 10 T cell receptor beta chains derived from one specimen sequenced in a study of T-cell memory formation after mild COVID-19. A single record per CDR3 protein comes from TCRdb applying MiXCR to the 5' RACE reads. The sample has around 250,000 distinct CDR3 sequences; less than 20% are singletons. The sequenced sample consisted of PBMCs or a T cell subset sorted from them (not recorded which). The receptors come from an adult woman who had mild COVID-19 (a few samples of this study predate the infection). Cell type and time point are not known.

In this sample, this clonotype turned up a few times. V usage is TRBV9 and J usage is TRBJ2-3; TRBD2 matches 7 bases. The CDR3 has 15 residues. The junction had 4 bases not matched to a gene; V was cut back by 3 bases and J by 0 bases. Germline loops: CDR1 SGDLS, CDR2 YYNGEE. CDR3 coding DNA: TGTGCCAGCAGCGCCAGCGGGACCAGCACAGATACGCAGTATTTT. Residues: CASSASGTSTDTQYF.

This clonotype was seen only a few times. V usage is TRBV5-1 and J usage is TRBJ2-2; D is uncertain. CDR3 size: 15 residues. Germline V gene data show CDR1 as SGHRS and CDR2 as YFSETQ. With 0 bases removed from V and 1 base from J, the gap between germline ends came to 7 bases. For the CDR3, the DNA is TGCGCCAGCAGCTTGGCGAGTAGGAACACCGGGGAGCTGTTTTTT. Translating it yields CASSLASRNTGELFF.

The chain links TRBV5-6 to TRBJ1-2; D possibly corresponds to TRBD1 (6 bases). From germline, CDR1 is SGHDT and CDR2 YYEEEE. V was cut by 1 base and J by 5 bases, with 12 bases left in between. The CDR3 is made up of 14 amino acids. In DNA, the CDR3 is TGTGCCAGCAGCTTGTTCCAGGGGAGGTATGGCTACACCTTC. It translates to CASSLFQGRYGYTF.

The chain joins TRBV5-1 to TRBJ1-3; TRBD1 is a possible D gene (6 bases). Germline assignment: CDR1 SGHRS and CDR2 YFSETQ. The V end lost 4 bases, the J end lost 2 bases, and 19 bases lay between the germline ends. This CDR3 contains 17 residues. The CDR3 DNA reads TGCGCCAGCAGCCCGGGACACGCAAGGCTGGCTGGAAACACCATATATTTT. This gives the protein CASSPGHARLAGNTIYF.

This clonotype was found many times. The chain has TRBV12-3 or TRBV12-4 and TRBJ1-1; D is undetermined. The CDR3 contains 14 residues. V lost 1 base to trimming and J lost 0 bases, with 6 bases between them. The CDR3 loop is CASSLEQLNTEAFF. CDR3 nucleotides: TGTGCCAGCAGTTTAGAACAGCTGAACACTGAAGCTTTCTTT.

This chain connects TRBV3-1 to TRBJ1-5; D call uncertain. CDR3 length: 15 residues. The V gene lost 1 base and the J gene lost 0 bases, with 7 bases spanning the gap. CDR1 LGHDT and CDR2 YNNKEL come from the germline V gene (reference sequence). CDR3 region: CASSQVYTSNQPQHF. The CDR3 DNA reads TGTGCCAGCAGCCAAGTATACACTAGCAATCAGCCCCAGCATTTT.

The sample holds a few counts of this clonotype. The gene calls are TRBV3-1 and TRBJ2-1; D is possibly TRBD2 (6 bases). Germline assignment: CDR1 LGHDT and CDR2 YNNKEL (reference sequence). CDR3 length: 15 amino acids. Trimming cost V 1 base and J 6 bases, with 13 bases left between them. The CDR3, as DNA: TGTGCCAGCAGCCAAGGGGGACTTCTGACCAATGAGCAGTTCTTC. This translates into CASSQGGLLTNEQFF.

The J gene is TRBJ1-1, the V gene TRBV19; D is possibly TRBD1 (6 bases). Germline values: CDR1 LNHDA, CDR2 SQIVND (reference sequence). There are 15 residues in the CDR3. The V and J ends lost 4 bases and 1 base respectively, with 13 bases between them. The CDR3 nucleotides are TGTGCCAGTAGTAACCGACAGGATCAGAACACTGAAGCTTTCTTT. Residues: CASSNRQDQNTEAFF.

The rearrangement links TRBV20-1 to TRBJ2-7; no clear D. The CDR3 is 13 residues long. Trimming left V 5 bases short and J 6 bases short, with 17 bases between. Germline lookup yields CDR1 DFQATT and CDR2 SNEGSKA (reference sequence). CDR3 sequence: CSARGDVAVEQYF. The CDR3 region has the DNA TGCAGTGCTCGCGGTGATGTGGCGGTCGAGCAGTACTTC.

This clonotype has just a few counts. The chain carries TRBV7-8 and TRBJ1-2, with D hard to call. The germline V gene encodes CDR1 SGHVS and CDR2 FQNEAQ. This CDR3 has 15 residues. V was trimmed by 6 bases and J by 8 bases, leaving 22 bases between them. CDR3 loop: CASRDERTLERGYTF. DNA of the CDR3: TGTGCCAGCAGGGATGAACGGACCCTAGAGAGGGGCTACACCTTC.